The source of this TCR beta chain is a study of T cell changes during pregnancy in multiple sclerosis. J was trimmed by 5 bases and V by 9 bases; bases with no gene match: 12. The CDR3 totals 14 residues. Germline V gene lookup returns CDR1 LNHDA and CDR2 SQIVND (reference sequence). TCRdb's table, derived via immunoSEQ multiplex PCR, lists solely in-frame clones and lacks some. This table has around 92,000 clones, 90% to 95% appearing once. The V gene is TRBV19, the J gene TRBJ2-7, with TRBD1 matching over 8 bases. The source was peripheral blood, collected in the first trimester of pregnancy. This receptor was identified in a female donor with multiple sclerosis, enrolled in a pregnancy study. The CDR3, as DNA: TGTGCCAGGGAGGGCATACAGGGGGACCACGAGCAGTACTTC. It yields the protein CAREGIQGDHEQYF.